The 16 T cell receptor beta chains listed next were all sequenced from one sample in a study of T cells in Graves' hyperthyroidism and ophthalmopathy. RNA transcripts provided the source from which TCR beta CDR3 regions were amplified. A set of HTBI primers served as the primers for a first-round RT-PCR of the TCR CDR3. A single record per CDR3 protein comes from TCRdb applying MiXCR to the multiplex PCR reads. The repertoire holds roughly 660,000 distinct CDR3 sequences, approximately 15% seen once, with around 15% in the top ten. The specimen sequenced was blood. Receptor source: a middle-aged man with Graves' hyperthyroidism.

This clonotype was counted between two and nine times. The rearrangement joins TRBV28 to TRBJ2-1; D is uncertain. This CDR3 comprises 11 residues. V gave up 8 bases and J gave up 9 bases, with 11 bases separating them. The germline CDR1 and CDR2 sequences are MDHEN and SYDVKM. Written as DNA, the CDR3 is TGTGCCAGCGGTAATTGGGGTGAGCAGTTCTTC. This encodes CASGNWGEQFF.

This clonotype showed up many times. The chain carries TRBV11-2 and TRBJ2-3; 8 nucleotides line up with TRBD1. Trimming removed 5 bases from V and 4 bases from J; junction bases left unmatched: 5. The CDR3 loop spans 14 amino acids. Looked up from germline, CDR1 is SGHAT and CDR2 is FQNNGV. The CDR3 loop is CASSGAGGADTQYF. The CDR3, as DNA: TGTGCCAGCAGCGGCGCAGGGGGCGCAGATACGCAGTATTTT.

There are many counts of this clonotype. The chain links TRBV12-3 or TRBV12-4 to TRBJ1-1; D unclear. The CDR3 has 11 residues. V was clipped by 5 bases and J by 7 bases, with 8 bases between them. CDR3 in amino acids: CASSLTVEAFF. The DNA of the CDR3 is TGTGCCAGCAGTCTAACCGTTGAAGCTTTCTTT.

The chain is built from TRBV6-1 and TRBJ1-5; a possible D gene is TRBD1 (5 bases). CDR3 size: 15 residues. Per germline, CDR1 MNHNS and CDR2 SASEGT. The V gene lost 8 bases and the J gene lost 2 bases, with 16 bases spanning the gap. Here the CDR3 reads CASGYGGSGNQPQHF. CDR3 coding DNA: TGTGCCAGCGGGTATGGGGGAAGTGGCAATCAGCCCCAGCATTTT.

This clonotype was recorded at least ten times. The chain uses TRBV2 and TRBJ2-5, with D perhaps TRBD1 (6 bases). Looked up from germline, CDR1 is SNHLY and CDR2 is FYNNEI. The V end lost 6 bases, the J end lost 4 bases, and 12 bases lay between the germline ends. The CDR3 consists of 13 residues. CDR3 DNA: TGTGCCAGCAGCCTACAGGGTCTAGAGACCCAGTACTTC. It yields the protein CASSLQGLETQYF. Variable domain in full (rest from reference TRBV2 and TRBJ2-5): EPEVTQTPSHQVTQMGQEVILRCVPISNHLYFYWYRQILGQKVEFLVSFYNNEISEKSEIFDDQFSVERPDGSNFTLKIRSTKLEDSAMYFCASSLQGLETQYFGPGTRLLVL.

As for this clonotype: A much larger clone sits a single nucleotide away, making a read error possible. V gene TRBV6-2 or TRBV6-3 combines with J gene TRBJ1-3; D gene uncertain. Germline CDR1 is MNHEY and CDR2 is SVGEGT. This CDR3 is built from 17 residues. V was shortened by 0 bases and J by 3 bases, with 15 bases between the two germline ends. The DNA of the CDR3 is TGTGCCAGCAGTTACTCGCTTGATGGGCACAGTGGAAACACCATATATTTT. It encodes CASSYSLDGHSGNTIYF.

Ten or more counts support this clonotype. The chain couples TRBV28 to TRBJ2-7; D is unresolved. Germline V gene lookup returns CDR1 MDHEN and CDR2 SYDVKM. V was cut by 5 bases and J by 1 base, with 15 bases left in between. There are 15 residues in the CDR3. The CDR3 protein is CASSGAVEESYEQYF. CDR3 nucleotide sequence: TGTGCCAGCAGTGGCGCAGTTGAGGAATCCTACGAGCAGTACTTC.

V usage is TRBV6-1 and J usage is TRBJ1-1, with 10 bases that match TRBD1. V shed 6 bases and J 12 bases; nucleotides not matched to a gene: 7. Germline CDR1 reads MNHNS; CDR2 reads SASEGT. CDR3 length: 12 amino acids. For the CDR3, the DNA is TGTGCCAGCAGACCCGGGACAGGGGTACCTTTCTTT. Residues: CASRPGTGVPFF.

This clonotype was found a few times. With a much larger clone just one base away, this may be a read error. The CDR3 carries no conserved terminal phenylalanine or tryptophan, so it likely arises from a read error. This chain joins TRBV7-2 and TRBJ2-1, with TRBD2 matching 9 bases. The CDR3 is made up of 14 amino acids. The V gene end was trimmed by 8 bases and the J gene end by 3 bases; junction bases not matched to a gene: 5. In germline, CDR1 is SGHTA, CDR2 FQGNSA. DNA for the CDR3: TGTGCCAGCGGACGGACTAGCGACTACAATGAGCAGTTCCTC. Translated: CASGRTSDYNEQFL.

Many counts were recorded for this clonotype. This chain joins TRBV20-1 and TRBJ1-5; weak D call: TRBD1 (5 bases). CDR3 size: 18 residues. The germline gives CDR1 DFQATT, CDR2 SNEGSKA (reference sequence). V lost 3 bases, J lost 0 bases, and 21 bases lay in between. The DNA for the CDR3 is TGCAGTGCTAGCGGGTGGGGGTGGTTAGGGTATAGCAATCAGCCCCAGCATTTT. Translation gives CSASGWGWLGYSNQPQHF.

This clonotype was observed a handful of times. The chain joins TRBV6-1 to TRBJ2-7, with D unclear. Trimming took 8 bases from V and 3 from J, leaving 11 bases between them. CDR1 and CDR2 (germline): MNHNS, SASEGT. The CDR3 loop spans 12 amino acids. The CDR3 DNA is TGTGCCAGCGCGAATGAAGGCTACGAGCAGTACTTC. It specifies CASANEGYEQYF.

This clonotype was seen a handful of times. The rearrangement uses TRBV30 and TRBJ2-1, with 8 positions matching TRBD1. The CDR3 covers 13 residues. V dropped 3 bases and J dropped 7; count of bases not matched to a gene: 5. Germline V lookup: CDR1 GTSNPN, CDR2 SVGIG (reference sequence). The CDR3, as DNA: TGTGCCTGGAGCCGGGACAGGAGGAATGAGCAGTTCTTC. Translation: CAWSRDRRNEQFF.

Many counts were recorded for this clonotype. The rearrangement uses TRBV28 and TRBJ2-7, with D perhaps TRBD1 (5 bases). This CDR3 contains 15 residues. In germline, CDR1 is MDHEN, CDR2 SYDVKM. The V end was cut by 7 bases, the J end by 4 bases, with 20 bases between. CDR3 in amino acids: CASKGSSRAEYEQYF. DNA for the CDR3: TGTGCCAGCAAGGGCTCGTCCAGGGCTGAATACGAGCAGTACTTC.

This clonotype has more than one count but fewer than ten. This chain connects TRBV29-1 to TRBJ1-2; D is unresolved. Trimming took 2 bases from V and 3 from J, leaving 7 bases between them. CDR3 size: 12 residues. The V gene's germline CDR1 is SQVTM and CDR2 ANQGSEA. CDR3: CSVERGDYGYTF. Written as DNA, the CDR3 is TGCAGCGTTGAACGGGGAGACTATGGCTACACCTTC.

In this sample, this clonotype turned up many times. The V gene is TRBV11-2, the J gene TRBJ2-1, with TRBD2 as a possible D gene (6 bases). This CDR3 is 14 amino acids long. Trimming pared 5 bases from V and 8 bases from J, leaving 16 bases between. The germline gives CDR1 SGHAT, CDR2 FQNNGV. CDR3 sequence (DNA): TGTGCCAGCAGCCTCCGTTGGACTAATGATGAGCAGTTCTTC. Its translation: CASSLRWTNDEQFF.

There are many counts of this clonotype. The rearrangement links TRBV30 to TRBJ2-1; TRBD2 aligns across 8 bases. The CDR3 is 15 amino acids. The junction had 12 bases not matched to a gene; V was cut back by 5 bases and J by 6 bases. The germline V gene has CDR1 GTSNPN and CDR2 SVGIG (reference sequence). The chain's CDR3 is CAWAPASGSLNEQFF. CDR3 nucleotide sequence: TGTGCCTGGGCCCCCGCCAGCGGGAGCCTCAATGAGCAGTTCTTC.